This entry lists 13 T cell receptor beta chains sequenced from one sample in a study of response to subunit inactivated influenza vaccine. TCRdb itself ran the RT-PCR reads through MiXCR, one entry per CDR3 protein. The data show approximately 480,000 distinct CDR3 sequences, with approximately 9.9% seen just once and roughly 12% held by the top ten. Sequenced material: PBMCs from blood, taken around seven weeks after vaccination. The source is a man aged 45-65 years who received an inactivated influenza vaccine.

Ten or more counts support this clonotype. The chain uses TRBV5-6 and TRBJ2-1; 8 bases line up with TRBD2. CDR1 is SGHDT and CDR2 is YYEEEE in the germline V gene. This CDR3 contains 18 residues. The J segment lost 5 bases and the V segment lost 0 bases, leaving 13 bases of the junction unmatched. CDR3 protein: CASSLDLMVSGRNNEQFF. In DNA, the CDR3 is TGTGCCAGCAGCTTGGATTTGATGGTCAGCGGGAGAAACAATGAGCAGTTCTTC.

This clonotype was detected a few times. The chain combines TRBV12-3 or TRBV12-4 with TRBJ2-1, with a tentative D call TRBD2 (6 bases). The length of the CDR3 is 14 residues. Deletions cut 4 bases from V and 3 bases from J, with 10 bases between. CDR3 in DNA: TGTGCCAGCAGTTATGGGAGGAACTACAATGAGCAGTTCTTC. Translated, it gives CASSYGRNYNEQFF.

This clonotype has a handful of counts. The V and J genes are TRBV29-1 and TRBJ2-3; 7 bases match TRBD2. The CDR3 has 15 amino acids. CDR1 is SQVTM, CDR2 ANQGSEA, per germline. V shed 7 bases and J 0 bases; nucleotides not matched to a gene: 10. The CDR3 spells CSASGGRPSTDTQYF. The CDR3 DNA reads as TGCAGCGCCTCGGGAGGCCGGCCTAGCACAGATACGCAGTATTTT.

For this clonotype: Germline is not matched at one junction end, which may reflect a read error. The rearrangement uses TRBV7-9 and TRBJ2-1; D possibly corresponds to TRBD2 (7 bases). The CDR3 extends over 12 amino acids. The germline V gene encodes CDR1 SEHNR and CDR2 FQNEAQ (reference sequence). The CDR3 here is CASSLDSGGIPF. CDR3 in DNA: TGTGCCAGCAGCTTAGATTCGGGGGGCATCCCCTTC.

This clonotype appeared a few times. The chain is built from TRBV10-3 and TRBJ2-3, with D perhaps matching TRBD1 (5 bases). CDR1 ENHRY and CDR2 SYGVKD come from the germline V gene. This CDR3 has 14 residues. The V gene lost 7 bases and the J gene lost 2 bases, with 13 bases spanning the gap. The CDR3 nucleotides are TGTGCCATCATTAGAAGCAGGGACACAGATACGCAGTATTTT. It yields the protein CAIIRSRDTDTQYF.

This clonotype was seen a handful of times. The chain couples TRBV7-9 to TRBJ1-5; D may be TRBD1 (5 bases). Trimming cost V 2 bases and J 5 bases, with 13 bases left between them. Germline lookup yields CDR1 SEHNR and CDR2 FQNEAQ (reference sequence). The CDR3 consists of 15 residues. Here the CDR3 reads CASSLKAGSDQPQHF. The CDR3 bases are TGTGCCAGCAGCTTAAAGGCAGGGAGCGATCAGCCCCAGCATTTT.

The V call is TRBV16, the J call TRBJ2-3; possible D gene TRBD2, 5 bases. The germline CDR1 and CDR2 sequences are KGHSY and FQNENV. This CDR3 has 13 residues. V shed 7 bases and J shed 4 bases, with 12 bases lying between them. The CDR3 nucleotides are TGTGCCAGCAAAAAAAGTAGCGCAGATACGCAGTATTTT. Its protein product is CASKKSSADTQYF.

J is TRBJ2-4 and V is TRBV7-9; D unclear. The CDR3 spans 16 residues. Germline CDR1 reads SEHNR; CDR2 reads FQNEAQ (reference sequence). Trimming took off 2 bases at V and 7 bases at J, with 18 bases between the two ends. The CDR3 loop is CASSLLIATLGNIQYF. The CDR3, as DNA: TGTGCCAGCAGCTTACTGATCGCCACGTTGGGGAACATTCAGTACTTC.

The sample holds many counts of this clonotype. The chain carries TRBV7-2 and TRBJ2-1, with 11 bases that match TRBD1. CDR3 length equals 16 residues. Losses at the gene ends were 0 bases for V and 4 bases for J; bases not matched to a gene: 2. Germline CDR1 SGHTA, CDR2 FQGNSA. The CDR3 loop is CASSLAGTGGYNEQFF. CDR3 DNA sequence: TGTGCCAGCAGCTTAGCCGGGACAGGGGGATACAATGAGCAGTTCTTC.

This clonotype came up many times. The chain uses TRBV15 and TRBJ2-1, with D unclear. The CDR3 loop spans 11 amino acids. Trimming removed 1 base from V and 9 bases from J, with 4 bases in between. Germline CDR1 reads LNHNV; CDR2 reads YYDKDF (reference sequence). The CDR3 here is CATSRGGEQFF. CDR3 bases: TGTGCCACCAGCAGAGGTGGTGAGCAGTTCTTC.

J is TRBJ2-3 and V is TRBV18; 10 bases are a match to TRBD1. Trimming at V came to 3 bases and at J to 6 bases, leaving 6 bases not matched to a gene. The CDR3 is made up of 15 amino acids. In germline, CDR1 is KGHSH, CDR2 LQKENI. CDR3 nucleotides: TGTGCCAGCTCACCGGGACAGGGGTCCTCCGATACGCAGTATTTT. Its translation: CASSPGQGSSDTQYF. The variable domain in full, completed from reference TRBV18 and TRBJ2-3, reads NAGVMQNPRHLVRRRGQEARLRCSPMKGHSHVYWYRQLPEEGLKFMVYLQKENIIDESGMPKERFSAEFPKEGPSILRIQQVVRGDSAAYFCASSPGQGSSDTQYFGPGTRLTVL.

The V and J genes are TRBV5-1 and TRBJ2-1; D possibly corresponds to TRBD2 (6 bases). V lost 0 bases and J 4 bases, leaving 14 bases between the germline ends. Germline CDR1 SGHRS, CDR2 YFSETQ. This CDR3 is 16 amino acids long. CDR3 residues: CASSLEGLARYNEQFF. The CDR3 bases are TGCGCCAGCAGCTTGGAAGGGCTAGCGCGATACAATGAGCAGTTCTTC.

This clonotype was counted only a few times. The CDR3 region has the DNA TGTGCCAGCAGCCGGAGCAGAGATAAGTGGCCCCTCCACTTT. Translation: CASSRSRDKWPLHF. The rearrangement uses TRBV6-1 and TRBJ1-6; D not certain. Between the trimmed V and J ends, which lost 6 bases and 13 bases, there was a span of 19 bases. Germline V lookup: CDR1 MNHNS, CDR2 SASEGT. The CDR3 spans 14 residues.